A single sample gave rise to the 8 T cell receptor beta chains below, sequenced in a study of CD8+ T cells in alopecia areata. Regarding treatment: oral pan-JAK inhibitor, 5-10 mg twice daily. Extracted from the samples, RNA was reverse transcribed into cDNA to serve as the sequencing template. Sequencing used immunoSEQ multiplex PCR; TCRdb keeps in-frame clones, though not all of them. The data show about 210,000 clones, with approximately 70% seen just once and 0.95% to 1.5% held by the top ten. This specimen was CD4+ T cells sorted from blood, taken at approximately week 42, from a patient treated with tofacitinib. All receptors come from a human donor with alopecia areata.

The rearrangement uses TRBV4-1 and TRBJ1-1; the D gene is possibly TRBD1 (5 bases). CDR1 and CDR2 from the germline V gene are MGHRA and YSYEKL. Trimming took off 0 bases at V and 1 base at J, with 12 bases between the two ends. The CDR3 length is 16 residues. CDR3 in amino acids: CASSQDSQGANTEAFF. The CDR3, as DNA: TGCGCCAGCAGCCAAGATTCTCAGGGAGCGAACACTGAAGCTTTCTTT.

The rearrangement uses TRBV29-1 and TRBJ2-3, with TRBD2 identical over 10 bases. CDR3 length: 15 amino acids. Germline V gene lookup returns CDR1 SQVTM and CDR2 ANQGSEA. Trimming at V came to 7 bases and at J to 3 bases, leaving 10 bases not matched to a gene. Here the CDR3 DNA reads TGCAGCGCGCCCGGGACTAGCGCCCTAACAGATACGCAGTATTTT. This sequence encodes CSAPGTSALTDTQYF.

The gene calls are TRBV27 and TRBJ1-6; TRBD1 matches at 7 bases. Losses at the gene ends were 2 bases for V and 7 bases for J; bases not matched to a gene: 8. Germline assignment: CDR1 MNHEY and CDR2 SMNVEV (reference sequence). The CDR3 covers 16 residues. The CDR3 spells CASSLGGGIGNSPLHF. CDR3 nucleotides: TGTGCCAGCAGTTTAGGAGGGGGCATAGGAAATTCACCCCTCCACTTT.

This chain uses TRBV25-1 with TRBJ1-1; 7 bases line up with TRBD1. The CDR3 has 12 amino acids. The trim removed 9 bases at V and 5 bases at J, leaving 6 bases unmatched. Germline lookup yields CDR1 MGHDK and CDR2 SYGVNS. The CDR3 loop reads CASTGAGTEAFF. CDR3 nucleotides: TGTGCCAGTACAGGGGCAGGTACTGAAGCTTTCTTT.

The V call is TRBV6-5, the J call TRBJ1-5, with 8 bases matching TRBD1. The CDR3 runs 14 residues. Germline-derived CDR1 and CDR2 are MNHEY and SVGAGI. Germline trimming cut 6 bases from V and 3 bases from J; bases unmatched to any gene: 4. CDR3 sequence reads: CASSKDRANQPQHF. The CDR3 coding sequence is TGTGCCAGCAGCAAGGACAGGGCCAATCAGCCCCAGCATTTT.

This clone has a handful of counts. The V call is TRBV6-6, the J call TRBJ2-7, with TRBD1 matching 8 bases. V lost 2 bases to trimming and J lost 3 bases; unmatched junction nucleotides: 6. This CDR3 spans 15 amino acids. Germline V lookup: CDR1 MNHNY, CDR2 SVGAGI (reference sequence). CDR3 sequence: CASSYLGQGNYEQYF. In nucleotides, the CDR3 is TGTGCCAGCAGTTACCTTGGACAGGGTAACTACGAGCAGTACTTC.

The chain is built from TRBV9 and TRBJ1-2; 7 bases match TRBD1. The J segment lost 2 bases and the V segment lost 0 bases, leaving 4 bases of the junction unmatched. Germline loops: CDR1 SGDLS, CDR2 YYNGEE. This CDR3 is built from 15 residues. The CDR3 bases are TGTGCCAGCAGCGTAGAGGCAGGGGGAAACTATGGCTACACCTTC. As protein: CASSVEAGGNYGYTF.

For the CDR3, the DNA is TGTGCCAGCAGTGACCCCGTCCCAGATACGCAGTATTTT. This encodes CASSDPVPDTQYF. V gene TRBV25-1 combines with J gene TRBJ2-3; unclear D gene. The CDR3 runs 13 residues. V lost 3 bases and J lost 4, with 8 bases in between. Germline values: CDR1 MGHDK, CDR2 SYGVNS. Complete variable domain (other parts from reference TRBV25-1 and TRBJ2-3): EADIYQTPRYLVIGTGKKITLECSQTMGHDKMYWYQQDPGMELHLIHYSYGVNSTEKGDLSSESTVSRIRTEHFPLTLESARPSHTSQYLCASSDPVPDTQYFGPGTRLTVL.